The clone carrying this T cell receptor (beta chain) occurred once. These data are taken from a study of cytomegalovirus exposure and HLA in healthy donors. In germline, CDR1 is SGHRS, CDR2 YFSETQ. This CDR3 is built from 15 residues. V shed 1 base, J shed 2 bases, and the junction held 4 bases outside the gene matches. Primers: 60 Vbeta forward and 13 Jbeta reverse. Data came from immunoSEQ multiplex PCR; TCRdb stores just in-frame clones and leaves some out. In the table there are approximately 130,000 clones, roughly 80% of which are singletons. This chain links TRBV5-1 with TRBJ2-7, with 9 bases matching TRBD1. This clonotype was obtained from a boy younger than 18 in good health and CMV-seronegative. Sequenced input: PBMCs. The DNA of the CDR3 is TGCGCCAGCAGCTTGTCGGACAGGGGTACCTACGAGCAGTACTTC. It is translated as CASSLSDRGTYEQYF.